This record covers a single TCR beta chain. V was shortened by 1 base and J by 0 bases, with 10 bases between the two germline ends. Germline V gene sequence: CDR1 LGHDT, CDR2 YNNKEL (reference sequence). The CDR3 spans 16 residues. The protocol was immunoSEQ multiplex PCR, while the TCRdb copy is restricted to in-frame clones and leaves out a portion. This table holds about 190,000 clones, about nine tenths found once. The sample comes from a study of control samples from healthy donors and cancer patients. The source material was blood. This TCR was sampled from a man aged 25 to 45 in good health. This chain links TRBV3-1 (or the pseudogene TRBV3-2) with TRBJ1-3; D gene ambiguous. The CDR3 spells CASSQGYRLSGNTIYF. The CDR3 DNA sequence: TGTGCCAGCAGCCAAGGTTACCGCCTCTCTGGAAACACCATATATTTT.